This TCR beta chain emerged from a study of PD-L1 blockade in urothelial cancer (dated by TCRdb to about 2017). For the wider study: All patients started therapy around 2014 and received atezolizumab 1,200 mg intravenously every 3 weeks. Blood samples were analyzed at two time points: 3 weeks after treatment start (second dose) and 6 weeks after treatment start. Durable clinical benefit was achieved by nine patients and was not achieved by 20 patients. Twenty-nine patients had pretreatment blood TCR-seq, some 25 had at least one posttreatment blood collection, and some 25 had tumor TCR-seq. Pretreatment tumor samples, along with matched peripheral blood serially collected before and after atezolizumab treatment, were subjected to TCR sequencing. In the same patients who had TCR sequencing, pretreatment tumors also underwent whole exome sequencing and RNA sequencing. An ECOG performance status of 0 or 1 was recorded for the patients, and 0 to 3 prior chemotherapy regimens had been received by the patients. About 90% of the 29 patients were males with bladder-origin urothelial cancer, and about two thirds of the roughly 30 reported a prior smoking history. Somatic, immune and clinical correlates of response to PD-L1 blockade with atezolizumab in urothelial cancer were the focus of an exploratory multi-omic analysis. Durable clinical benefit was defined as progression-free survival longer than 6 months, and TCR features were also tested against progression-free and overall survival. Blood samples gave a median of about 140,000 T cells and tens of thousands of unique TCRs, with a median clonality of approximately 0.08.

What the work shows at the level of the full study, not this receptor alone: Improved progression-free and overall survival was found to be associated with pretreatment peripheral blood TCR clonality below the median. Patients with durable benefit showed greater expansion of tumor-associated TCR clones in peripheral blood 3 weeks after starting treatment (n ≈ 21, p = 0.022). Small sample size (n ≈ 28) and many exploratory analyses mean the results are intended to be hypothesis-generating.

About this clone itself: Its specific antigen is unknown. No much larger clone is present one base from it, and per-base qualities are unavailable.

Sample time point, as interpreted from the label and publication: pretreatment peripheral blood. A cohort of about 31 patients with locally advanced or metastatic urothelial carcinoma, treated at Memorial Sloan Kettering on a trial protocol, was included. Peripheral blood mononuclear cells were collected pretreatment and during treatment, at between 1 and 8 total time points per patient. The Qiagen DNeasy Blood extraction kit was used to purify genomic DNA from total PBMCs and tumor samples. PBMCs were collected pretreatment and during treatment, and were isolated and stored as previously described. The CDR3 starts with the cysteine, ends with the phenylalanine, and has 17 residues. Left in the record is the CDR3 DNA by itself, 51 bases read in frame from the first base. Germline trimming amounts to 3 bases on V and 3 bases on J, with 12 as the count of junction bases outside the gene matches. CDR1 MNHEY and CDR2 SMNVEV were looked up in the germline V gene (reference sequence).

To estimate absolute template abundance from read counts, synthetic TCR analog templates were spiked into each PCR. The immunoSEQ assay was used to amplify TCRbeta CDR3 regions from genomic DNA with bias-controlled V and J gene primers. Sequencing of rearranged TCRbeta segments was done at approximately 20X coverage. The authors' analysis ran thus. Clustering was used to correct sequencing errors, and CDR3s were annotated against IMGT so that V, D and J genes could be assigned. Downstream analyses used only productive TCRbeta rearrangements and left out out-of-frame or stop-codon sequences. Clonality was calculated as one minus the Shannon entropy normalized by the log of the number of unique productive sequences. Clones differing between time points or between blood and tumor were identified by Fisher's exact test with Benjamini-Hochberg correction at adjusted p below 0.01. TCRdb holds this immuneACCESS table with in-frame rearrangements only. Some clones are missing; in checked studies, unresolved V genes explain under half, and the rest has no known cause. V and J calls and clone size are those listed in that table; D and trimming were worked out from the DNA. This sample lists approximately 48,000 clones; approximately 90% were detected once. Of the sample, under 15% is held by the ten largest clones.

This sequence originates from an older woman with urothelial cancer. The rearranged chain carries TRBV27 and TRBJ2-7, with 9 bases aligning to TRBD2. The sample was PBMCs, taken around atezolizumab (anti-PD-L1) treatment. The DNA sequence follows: TGTGCCAGCAGTTTGGGTTGGGCGGGAGGGACAATCTACGAGCAGTACTTC. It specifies CASSLGWAGGTIYEQYF.